Shown below are 26 T cell receptor beta chains from a single sample sequenced in a study of T-cell reconstitution after alpha-beta-depleted transplantation in children. Unique molecular identifiers featured in how the TCRbeta library was prepared. TCRdb reanalysed the PCR reads using MiXCR and keeps one entry per CDR3 protein. Among about 980,000 distinct CDR3 sequences listed, around 30% were seen once. Sequencing was performed on PBMCs, mostly from graft donor cells, taken 360 days after TCRalphabeta/CD19-depleted stem cell transplant. The receptors originated from a boy less than two years old who had a stem cell transplant for SCID, so the T cells may come from the graft donor.

The chain recombines TRBV29-1 with TRBJ2-1; D might be TRBD1 or TRBD2, each matching 5 bases. The CDR3 totals 14 residues. Looked up from germline, CDR1 is SQVTM and CDR2 is ANQGSEA. Trimming stripped 6 bases from V and 10 bases from J, with 22 bases between. CDR3 sequence reads: CSVGDGTGWREQFF. CDR3 in DNA: TGCAGCGTGGGGGACGGGACCGGCTGGAGGGAGCAGTTCTTC.

This clonotype occurred a few times. The chain has TRBV5-1 and TRBJ2-1; 10 bases map to TRBD2. The V gene's germline CDR1 is SGHRS and CDR2 YFSETQ. CDR3 size: 16 residues. Germline trimming cut 3 bases from V and 5 bases from J; bases unmatched to any gene: 8. CDR3 region: CASSSFGLAADNEQFF. The CDR3 DNA is TGCGCCAGCAGCTCTTTCGGACTAGCGGCGGACAATGAGCAGTTCTTC.

This clonotype has just a few counts. The gene calls are TRBV13 and TRBJ1-1; possibly TRBD1 for D (6 bases). The V gene's germline CDR1 is PRHDT and CDR2 FYEKMQ (reference sequence). The CDR3 loop spans 13 amino acids. V was shortened by 3 bases and J by 4 bases, with 9 bases between the two germline ends. In DNA, the CDR3 is TGTGCCAGCAGCTTTGAAGGGGGCACTGAAGCTTTCTTT. Amino acids: CASSFEGGTEAFF.

The chain joins TRBV5-6 to TRBJ2-3; possible D gene TRBD2, 5 bases. V was clipped by 1 base and J by 0 bases, with 15 bases between them. Germline V lookup: CDR1 SGHDT, CDR2 YYEEEE. The CDR3 has 17 amino acids. CDR3 in DNA: TGTGCCAGCAGCTTGTGGGGTTGGGAGCCTAGCACAGATACGCAGTATTTT. As protein: CASSLWGWEPSTDTQYF.

The sample holds a few counts of this clonotype. The rearrangement uses TRBV20-1 and TRBJ2-7; 8 nucleotides align to TRBD1. V lost 3 bases to trimming and J lost 2 bases; unmatched junction nucleotides: 6. CDR3 length: 14 amino acids. Germline CDR1 is DFQATT and CDR2 is SNEGSKA (reference sequence). The CDR3 nucleotides read TGCAGTGCTAGCCCAGGGGGCCTAACCTACGAGCAGTACTTC. Its translation: CSASPGGLTYEQYF.

The chain has TRBV5-1 and TRBJ2-1; maybe TRBD2 (6 bases). The germline V gene has CDR1 SGHRS and CDR2 YFSETQ. V was cut by 3 bases and J by 3 bases, with 16 bases left in between. This CDR3 has 16 amino acids. CDR3 DNA: TGCGCCAGCAGCTGGGGGATAGCGGAGGGCTACAATGAGCAGTTCTTC. It yields the protein CASSWGIAEGYNEQFF.

This clonotype came up many times. This chain connects TRBV20-1 to TRBJ1-1; D unclear. V was shortened by 3 bases and J by 1 base, with 6 bases between the two germline ends. Germline V gives CDR1 DFQATT, CDR2 SNEGSKA (reference sequence). The CDR3 loop spans 12 amino acids. Here the CDR3 reads CSASRGNTEAFF. The CDR3 DNA is TGCAGTGCTAGCCGCGGGAACACTGAAGCTTTCTTT.

The rearrangement joins TRBV12-3 or TRBV12-4 to TRBJ1-1; weak D call: TRBD1 (5 bases). CDR3 length equals 15 residues. V was shortened by 5 bases and J by 4 bases, with 17 bases between the two germline ends. The CDR3 sequence is CASSPNGRGGTEAFF. As DNA, the CDR3 is TGTGCCAGCAGTCCCAACGGGCGGGGGGGCACTGAAGCTTTCTTT.

This rearrangement joins TRBV25-1 to TRBJ1-1, with D possibly being TRBD1 (6 bases). Trimming shortened V by 4 bases and J by 3 bases, and 9 bases separated the two germline ends. CDR3 length: 13 residues. CDR1 and CDR2 from the germline V gene are MGHDK and SYGVNS. CDR3 nucleotide sequence: TGTGCCAGCAGTGGCCGGGGGCACACTGAAGCTTTCTTT. Its translation: CASSGRGHTEAFF.

The chain employs TRBV2 and TRBJ2-1, with 11 nucleotides matching TRBD2. The V and J ends lost 4 bases and 8 bases, in that order; junction bases with no gene match: 13. This CDR3 comprises 17 residues. Germline-derived CDR1 and CDR2 are SNHLY and FYNNEI. CDR3 coding DNA: TGTGCCAGCAGTGTAGCGGGGGGGCGGATCCGGTGGGATGAGCAGTTCTTC. This codes for CASSVAGGRIRWDEQFF.

The CDR3 region has the DNA TGTGCCAGCAAAGCCCCGGAGTGGGGGGATACGCAGTATTTT. Translating it yields CASKAPEWGDTQYF. The chain employs TRBV6-1 and TRBJ2-3, with D perhaps matching TRBD1 or TRBD2 (5 bases each). Germline V gene sequence: CDR1 MNHNS, CDR2 SASEGT. There are 14 residues in the CDR3. Trimming stripped 7 bases from V and 6 bases from J, with 17 bases between.

This clonotype occurred a few times. The J gene is TRBJ2-7, the V gene TRBV12-3 or TRBV12-4; the D gene is possibly TRBD1 (6 bases). The CDR3 contains 15 residues. Trimming removed 5 bases from V and 3 bases from J, with 17 bases in between. The CDR3 protein is CASSPPYEQGYEQYF. CDR3 DNA sequence: TGTGCCAGCAGTCCACCCTACGAACAGGGCTACGAGCAGTACTTC.

The chain employs TRBV12-3 or TRBV12-4 and TRBJ2-3; TRBD1 agrees at 8 bases. The J segment lost 4 bases and the V segment lost 3 bases, leaving 12 bases of the junction unmatched. This CDR3 is 17 amino acids long. In DNA form, the CDR3 reads TGTGCCAGCAGTTTCATCAGGACAGGGTCCAGCTCAGATACGCAGTATTTT. Amino acids: CASSFIRTGSSSDTQYF.

The chain joins TRBV12-3 or TRBV12-4 to TRBJ2-5; D not certain. The V end was cut by 5 bases, the J end by 3 bases, with 13 bases between. CDR3 length equals 14 residues. In nucleotides, the CDR3 is TGTGCCAGCAGTCCGTATATCTCTAAAGAGACCCAGTACTTC. Translation: CASSPYISKETQYF.

This chain uses TRBV19 with TRBJ1-5, with TRBD1 matching 12 bases. J lost 5 bases, V lost 5 bases, and 7 bases had no gene match. The CDR3 is made up of 16 amino acids. Germline-derived CDR1 and CDR2 are LNHDA and SQIVND (reference sequence). CDR3 coding DNA: TGTGCCAGTAGTCCTTTTAGGGACAGGGGGCATCAGCCCCAGCATTTT. It specifies CASSPFRDRGHQPQHF. Based on the CDR3 plus reference TRBV19 and TRBJ1-5, the full variable domain is DGGITQSPKYLFRKEGQNVTLSCEQNLNHDAMYWYRQDPGQGLRLIYYSQIVNDFQKGDIAEGYSVSREKKESFPLTVTSAQKNPTAFYLCASSPFRDRGHQPQHFGDGTRLSIL.

V and J are TRBV28 and TRBJ2-7; TRBD1 agrees at 8 bases. V lost 6 bases and J lost 7; bases outside the gene matches: 17. CDR1 is MDHEN and CDR2 is SYDVKM in the germline V gene. The CDR3 contains 16 residues. The CDR3 sequence is CASRADRENSYEEQYF. CDR3 sequence (DNA): TGTGCCAGCAGGGCGGACAGGGAGAACAGCTACGAGGAGCAGTACTTC.

The chain links TRBV21-1 to TRBJ1-2; the table's D gene call, TRBD1, was not cross checked with the DNA. TRBV21-1 is a pseudogene locus. CDR3 size: 12 residues. The DNA for the CDR3 is TGTGCCAGCATACGGGGGGACTATGGCTACACCTTC. Translated: CASIRGDYGYTF.

The chain recombines TRBV7-3 with TRBJ2-5, with D possibly being TRBD1 or TRBD2 (5 bases each). The CDR3 contains 14 residues. Per germline, CDR1 SGHTA and CDR2 FQGTGA. The V gene lost 5 bases and the J gene lost 7 bases, with 17 bases spanning the gap. CDR3 sequence reads: CASSQGTWTGTQYF. CDR3 bases: TGTGCCAGCAGCCAAGGGACGTGGACTGGGACCCAGTACTTC.

V usage is TRBV7-1 and J usage is TRBJ1-2; a possible D gene is TRBD1 (5 bases). TRBV7-1 is annotated as an ORF whose role is uncertain. V dropped 3 bases and J dropped 0 bases, with 17 bases sitting between them. CDR3 length: 17 residues. CDR3 sequence (DNA): TGTGCCAGCAGCTCCCCGACGCCGGGGCCCTCTAACTATGGCTACACCTTC. It encodes CASSSPTPGPSNYGYTF.

CDR3 region: CASSETGEWTEAFF. The CDR3, as DNA: TGTGCCAGCAGTGAAACCGGAGAGTGGACTGAAGCTTTCTTT. The chain recombines TRBV2 with TRBJ1-1; the D is unclear. The CDR3 spans 14 residues. V lost 2 bases to trimming and J lost 5 bases, with 12 bases between them. Germline loops: CDR1 SNHLY, CDR2 FYNNEI. The full variable domain, with the rest looked up from reference TRBV2 and TRBJ1-1, is EPEVTQTPSHQVTQMGQEVILRCVPISNHLYFYWYRQILGQKVEFLVSFYNNEISEKSEIFDDQFSVERPDGSNFTLKIRSTKLEDSAMYFCASSETGEWTEAFFGQGTRLTVV.

In its sample, this clonotype was seen many times. This chain links TRBV6-5 with TRBJ2-2; no definite D call. The CDR3 covers 17 residues. Trimming pared 3 bases from V and 0 bases from J, leaving 14 bases between. In germline, CDR1 is MNHEY, CDR2 SVGAGI. The CDR3 DNA reads as TGTGCCAGCAGTTATACCCGCGGACGCCCGAACACCGGGGAGCTGTTTTTT. Translating gives CASSYTRGRPNTGELFF.

This clonotype was counted a few times. The chain couples TRBV12-3 or TRBV12-4 to TRBJ2-3, with a tentative D call TRBD2 (5 bases). V lost 1 base to trimming and J lost 14 bases, with 16 bases between them. There are 13 residues in the CDR3. The CDR3 region is CASSLGLGLTPYF. The CDR3 DNA reads as TGTGCCAGCAGTTTAGGGCTCGGACTGACACCGTATTTT.

The J gene is TRBJ2-3, the V gene TRBV5-1; D may be TRBD1 (5 bases). Trimming shortened V by 1 base and J by 2 bases, and 11 bases separated the two germline ends. The CDR3 totals 15 residues. Germline CDR1 reads SGHRS; CDR2 reads YFSETQ. The CDR3: CASSLWGRNTDTQYF. CDR3 nucleotides: TGCGCCAGCAGCTTGTGGGGCCGTAACACAGATACGCAGTATTTT.

V gene TRBV6-1 combines with J gene TRBJ2-5, with TRBD1 as a possible D gene (5 bases). Trimming removed 8 bases from V and 2 bases from J, with 15 bases in between. The germline CDR1 and CDR2 sequences are MNHNS and SASEGT. CDR3 length: 14 residues. The CDR3 DNA sequence: TGTGCCAGCGGGCGTAGGGGTGGGCAAGAGACCCAGTACTTC. Translating gives CASGRRGGQETQYF.

This clonotype was recorded a few times. V is TRBV20-1 and J is TRBJ2-4, with 8 nucleotides matching TRBD1. The CDR3 consists of 15 residues. From germline, CDR1 is DFQATT and CDR2 SNEGSKA (reference sequence). Trimming at V came to 6 bases and at J to 3 bases, leaving 10 bases not matched to a gene. CDR3 protein: CSARTGGAHKNIQYF. The CDR3 DNA reads TGCAGTGCCAGAACAGGGGGAGCCCACAAAAACATTCAGTACTTC.

The chain employs TRBV3-1 and TRBJ1-4; a weak D match, TRBD1 (6 bases). Trimming removed 1 base at V and 3 bases at J, with 9 bases between. Germline V CDR1 and CDR2: LGHDT, YNNKEL (reference sequence). The CDR3 contains 15 residues. CDR3 sequence: CASSQAGGPNEKLFF. The CDR3, as DNA: TGTGCCAGCAGCCAAGCCGGGGGGCCTAATGAAAAACTGTTTTTT.